This T cell receptor (beta chain) was sequenced in a study of identical twins. Per germline, CDR1 ENHRY and CDR2 SYGVKD. This CDR3 has 15 amino acids. The V gene lost 2 bases and the J gene lost 0 bases, with 8 bases spanning the gap. MiXCR was run by TCRdb on the 5' RACE reads, yielding one entry per CDR3 protein. The sample has fewer than 500,000 distinct CDR3 sequences; approximately 14% are singletons. This clonotype was found a few times. Antigen unknown. Regarding the study as a whole: Where beta out-of-frame sequences were concerned, excess twin sharing was weaker. One should note that invariant MAIT and iNKT cells could partly confound zero-insertion analyses.

The sample was also reused in another study, on yellow fever vaccine responses in identical twins.

This receptor was taken from a woman under 30 in good health. What was sequenced was CD4+ T cells sorted from blood. V is TRBV10-3 and J is TRBJ2-1, with a weak D call TRBD1 (5 bases). The CDR3 DNA follows: TGTGCCATCAGTGAGAGACAGCCCTCCTACAATGAGCAGTTCTTC. Protein product: CAISERQPSYNEQFF.